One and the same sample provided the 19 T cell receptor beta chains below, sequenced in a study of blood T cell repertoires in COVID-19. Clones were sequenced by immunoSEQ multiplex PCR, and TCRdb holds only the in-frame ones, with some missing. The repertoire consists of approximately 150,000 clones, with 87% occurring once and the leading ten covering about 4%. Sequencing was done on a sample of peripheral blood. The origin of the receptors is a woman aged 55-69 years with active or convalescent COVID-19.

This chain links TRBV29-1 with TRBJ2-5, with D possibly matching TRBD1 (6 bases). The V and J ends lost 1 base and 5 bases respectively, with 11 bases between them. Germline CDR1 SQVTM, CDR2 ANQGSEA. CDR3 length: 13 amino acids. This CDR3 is CSVEGQVLETQYF. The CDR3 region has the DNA TGCAGCGTTGAAGGACAGGTACTTGAGACCCAGTACTTC.

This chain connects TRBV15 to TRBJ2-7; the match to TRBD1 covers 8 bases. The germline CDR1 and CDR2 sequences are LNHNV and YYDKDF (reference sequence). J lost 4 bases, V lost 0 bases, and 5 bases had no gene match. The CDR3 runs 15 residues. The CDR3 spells CATSRDQGAGYEQYF. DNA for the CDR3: TGTGCCACCAGCAGAGATCAGGGGGCCGGGTACGAGCAGTACTTC.

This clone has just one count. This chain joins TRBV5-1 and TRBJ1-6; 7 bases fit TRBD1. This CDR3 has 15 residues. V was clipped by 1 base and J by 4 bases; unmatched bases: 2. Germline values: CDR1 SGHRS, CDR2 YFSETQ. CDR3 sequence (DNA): TGCGCCAGCAGCTTGTCGACAGGGTATAATTCACCCCTCCACTTT. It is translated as CASSLSTGYNSPLHF. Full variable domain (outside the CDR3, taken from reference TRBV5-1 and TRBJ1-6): KAGVTQTPRYLIKTRGQQVTLSCSPISGHRSVSWYQQTPGQGLQFLFEYFSETQRNKGNFPGRFSGRQFSNSRSEMNVSTLELGDSALYLCASSLSTGYNSPLHFGNGTRLTVT.

The DNA of the CDR3 is TGTGCCAGCGAAACCGACACAGGGGCCTACGAGCAGTACTTC. Encoded protein: CASETDTGAYEQYF. This sequence joins TRBV10-3 and TRBJ2-7; 7 nucleotides align to TRBD1. J gave up 2 bases and V 10 bases, and 11 bases lay outside the gene matches. Per germline, CDR1 ENHRY and CDR2 SYGVKD. This CDR3 comprises 14 residues.

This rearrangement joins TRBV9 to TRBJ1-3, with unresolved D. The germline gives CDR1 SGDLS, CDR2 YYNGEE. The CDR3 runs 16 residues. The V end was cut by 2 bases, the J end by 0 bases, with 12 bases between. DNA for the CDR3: TGTGCCAGCAGCGTTGGGCACGCGGGCTCTGGAAACACCATATATTTT. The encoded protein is CASSVGHAGSGNTIYF. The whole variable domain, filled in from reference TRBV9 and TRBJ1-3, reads DSGVTQTPKHLITATGQRVTLRCSPRSGDLSVYWYQQSLDQGLQFLIQYYNGEERAKGNILERFSAQQFPDLHSELNLSSLELGDSALYFCASSVGHAGSGNTIYFGEGSWLTVV.

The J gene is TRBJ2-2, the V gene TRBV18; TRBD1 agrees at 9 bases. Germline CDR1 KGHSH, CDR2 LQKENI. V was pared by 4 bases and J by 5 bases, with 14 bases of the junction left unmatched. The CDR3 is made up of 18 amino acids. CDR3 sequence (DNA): TGTGCCAGCTCACGCGCCGGGACAGGGAGCGTTTGGACCGGGGAGCTGTTTTTT. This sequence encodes CASSRAGTGSVWTGELFF.

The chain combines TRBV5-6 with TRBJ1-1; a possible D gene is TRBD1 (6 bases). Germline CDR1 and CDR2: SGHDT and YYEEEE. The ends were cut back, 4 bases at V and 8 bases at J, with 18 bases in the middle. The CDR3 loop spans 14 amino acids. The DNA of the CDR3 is TGTGCCAGCAGCCAATCTGGCAGGACAGACGAAGCTTTCTTT. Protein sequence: CASSQSGRTDEAFF.

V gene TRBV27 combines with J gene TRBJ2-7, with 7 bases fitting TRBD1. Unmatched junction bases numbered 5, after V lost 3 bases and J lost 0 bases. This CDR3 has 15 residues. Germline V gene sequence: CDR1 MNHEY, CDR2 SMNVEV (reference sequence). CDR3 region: CASSFGTALSYEQYF. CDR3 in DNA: TGTGCCAGCAGTTTTGGGACAGCCCTCTCCTACGAGCAGTACTTC.

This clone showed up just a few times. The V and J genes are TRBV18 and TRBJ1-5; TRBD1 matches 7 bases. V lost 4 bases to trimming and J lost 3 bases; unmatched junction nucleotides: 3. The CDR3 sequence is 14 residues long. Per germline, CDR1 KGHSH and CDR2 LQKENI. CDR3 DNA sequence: TGTGCCAGCTCACAGGGGGCGGACAATCAGCCCCAGCATTTT. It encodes CASSQGADNQPQHF.

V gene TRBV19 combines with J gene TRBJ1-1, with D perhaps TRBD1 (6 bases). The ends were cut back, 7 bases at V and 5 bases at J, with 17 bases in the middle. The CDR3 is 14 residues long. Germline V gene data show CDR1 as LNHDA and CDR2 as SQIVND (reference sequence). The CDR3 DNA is TGTGCCAGTATAAACCAGGGAGGGGGGACTGAAGCTTTCTTT. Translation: CASINQGGGTEAFF.

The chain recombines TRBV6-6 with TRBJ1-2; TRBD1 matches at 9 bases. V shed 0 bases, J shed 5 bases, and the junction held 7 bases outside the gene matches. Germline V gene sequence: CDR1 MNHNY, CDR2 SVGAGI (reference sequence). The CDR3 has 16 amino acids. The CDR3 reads CASSYSGTGFGYGYTF. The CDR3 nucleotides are TGTGCCAGCAGTTACTCGGGGACAGGGTTTGGGTATGGCTACACCTTC.

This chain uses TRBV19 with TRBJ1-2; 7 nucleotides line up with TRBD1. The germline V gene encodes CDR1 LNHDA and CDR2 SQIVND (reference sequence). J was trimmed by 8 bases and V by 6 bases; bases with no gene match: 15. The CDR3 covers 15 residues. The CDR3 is CASSQGGQLKGGYTF. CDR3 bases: TGTGCCAGTAGCCAGGGGGGACAGTTAAAAGGCGGCTACACCTTC.

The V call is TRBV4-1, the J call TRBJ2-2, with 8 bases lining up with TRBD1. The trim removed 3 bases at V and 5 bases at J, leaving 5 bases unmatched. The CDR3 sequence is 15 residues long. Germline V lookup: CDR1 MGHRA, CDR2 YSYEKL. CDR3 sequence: CASSQADRETGELFF. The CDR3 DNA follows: TGCGCCAGCAGCCAGGCGGACAGGGAGACCGGGGAGCTGTTTTTT.

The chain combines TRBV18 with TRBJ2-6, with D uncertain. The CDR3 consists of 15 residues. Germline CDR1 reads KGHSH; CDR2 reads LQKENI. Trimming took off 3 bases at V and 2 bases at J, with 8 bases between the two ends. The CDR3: CASSPGDAGANVLTF. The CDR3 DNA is TGTGCCAGCTCACCTGGAGACGCTGGGGCCAACGTCCTGACTTTC.

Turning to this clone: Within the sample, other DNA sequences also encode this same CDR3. The CDR3 spells CASSPPGLAKNIQYF. The CDR3 DNA is TGTGCCAGCTCACCACCGGGACTAGCCAAAAACATTCAGTACTTC. The genes are TRBV18 and TRBJ2-4; a weak D match, TRBD2 (6 bases). Looked up from germline, CDR1 is KGHSH and CDR2 is LQKENI. Trimming left V 0 bases short and J 0 bases short, with 6 bases between. This CDR3 has 15 residues.

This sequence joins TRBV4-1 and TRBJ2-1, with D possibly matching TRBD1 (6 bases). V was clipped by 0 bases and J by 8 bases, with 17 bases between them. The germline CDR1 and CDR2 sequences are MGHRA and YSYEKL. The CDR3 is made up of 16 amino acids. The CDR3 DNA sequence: TGCGCCAGCAGCCAAGATGGGGGCGGGTTCAGCGATGAGCAGTTCTTC. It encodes CASSQDGGGFSDEQFF.

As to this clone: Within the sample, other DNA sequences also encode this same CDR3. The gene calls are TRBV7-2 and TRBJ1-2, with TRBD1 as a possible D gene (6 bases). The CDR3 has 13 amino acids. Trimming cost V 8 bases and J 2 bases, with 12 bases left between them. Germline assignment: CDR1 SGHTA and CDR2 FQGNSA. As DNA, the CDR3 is TGTGCCAGCGGAACAGGGCTCAACTATGGCTACACCTTC. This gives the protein CASGTGLNYGYTF.

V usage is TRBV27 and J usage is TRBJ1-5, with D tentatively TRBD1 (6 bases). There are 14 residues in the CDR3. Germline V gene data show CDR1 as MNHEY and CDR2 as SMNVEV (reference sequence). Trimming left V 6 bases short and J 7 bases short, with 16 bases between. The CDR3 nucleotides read TGTGCCAGCAGAATACAGGGATCGGGGCAGCCCCAGCATTTT. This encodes CASRIQGSGQPQHF.

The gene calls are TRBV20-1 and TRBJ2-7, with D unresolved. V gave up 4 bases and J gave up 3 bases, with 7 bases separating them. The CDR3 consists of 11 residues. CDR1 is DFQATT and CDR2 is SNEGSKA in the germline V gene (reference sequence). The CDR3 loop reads CSAMLNYEQYF. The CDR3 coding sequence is TGCAGTGCTATGTTAAACTACGAGCAGTACTTC.